This is a list of T cell receptor beta chains from one sample in a study of a mutant IDH1 vaccine in newly diagnosed glioma. These receptors have no identified antigens. Produced via immunoSEQ multiplex PCR; TCRdb's table is partial and in-frame only. Of more than 35,000 clones listed, 80% to 90% were seen once; the top ten hold about 1.5%. The material sequenced was PBMCs, taken from a glioma patient whose treatment included an IDH1 peptide vaccine. All receptors derive from a man aged 35 to 55 with glioma. CDR3s include the opening cysteine and the closing phenylalanine or tryptophan. A D gene is named only where the DNA matches it firmly. Not all rows give a size; the values are once, few, many and, for expanded clones, a class.

NA | TRBJ2-7 | 16 | TRBD1 | TRBV19 | CASSISSGTGAYEQYF | TGTGCCAGTAGTATATCGTCCGGGACAGGGGCCTACGAGCAGTACTTC
NA | TRBJ1-2 | 13 | NA | TRBV10-3 | CAISVGTPGLGAF | TGTGCCATCAGTGTGGGGACCCCCGGTCTGGGCGCCTTC
NA | TRBJ2-1 | 16 | TRBD2 | TRBV7-9 | CASSTRAGGLGNEQFF | TGTGCCAGCAGCACAAGGGCGGGAGGGCTGGGGAATGAGCAGTTCTTC
NA | TRBJ2-6 | 15 | NA | TRBV19 | CASSIVPSGANVLTF | TGTGCCAGTAGTATAGTACCCTCTGGGGCCAACGTCCTGACTTTC
few | TRBJ2-1 | 12 | NA | TRBV25-1 | CASSERPEGQFF | TGTGCCAGCAGTGAGCGGCCAGAAGGGCAGTTCTTC
NA | TRBJ2-2 | 16 | NA | TRBV18 | CASSKTGTSNTGELFF | TGTGCCAGCTCAAAAACCGGGACATCGAACACCGGGGAGCTGTTTTTT
NA | TRBJ1-1 | 14 | NA | TRBV19 | CATAEKRKNTEAFF | TGTGCCACAGCTGAGAAGCGTAAGAACACTGAAGCTTTCTTT
NA | TRBJ2-7 | 17 | NA | TRBV4-1 | CASSQFANSGTSYEQYF | TGCGCCAGCAGCCAATTTGCGAATAGCGGTACTTCCTACGAGCAGTACTTC
NA | TRBJ2-2 | 15 | TRBD2 | TRBV5-4 | CASSTSGIVTGELFF | TGTGCCAGCAGCACTAGCGGAATTGTCACCGGGGAGCTGTTTTTT
NA | TRBJ2-7 | 15 | NA | TRBV6-5 | CASSLAGTSTYEQYF | TGTGCCAGCAGCCTAGCCGGGACGTCGACCTACGAGCAGTACTTC
NA | TRBJ1-1 | 15 | NA | TRBV5-1 | CASSLGQPRNTEAFF | TGCGCCAGCAGCTTGGGGCAGCCACGGAACACTGAAGCTTTCTTT
NA | TRBJ2-2 | 13 | NA | TRBV7-8 | CASSLVDTGELFF | TGTGCCAGCAGCTTAGTTGACACCGGGGAGCTGTTTTTT
NA | TRBJ2-5 | 15 | NA | TRBV15 | CATSRDPHREETQYF | TGTGCCACCAGCAGAGATCCGCACAGGGAGGAGACCCAGTACTTC
NA | TRBJ2-2 | 15 | NA | TRBV6-6 | CASTMGQMNTGELFF | TGTGCCAGCACCATGGGACAAATGAACACCGGGGAGCTGTTTTTT
once | TRBJ2-7 | 13 | NA | TRBV5-1 | CASSLGQNYEQYF | TGCGCCAGCAGCTTGGGACAGAACTACGAGCAGTACTTC
NA | TRBJ2-7 | 16 | TRBD2 | TRBV14 | CASSPRLAGSGYEQYF | TGTGCCAGCAGCCCACGACTAGCGGGATCGGGCTACGAGCAGTACTTC
NA | TRBJ1-5 | 17 | NA | TRBV11-2 | CASSLDHWTPNPQCQHF | TGTGCCAGCAGCTTAGATCACTGGACACCTAATCCTCAGTGCCAGCATTTT
NA | TRBJ1-5 | 15 | NA | TRBV5-1 | CASSLDGASNQPQHF | TGCGCCAGCAGCTTAGACGGGGCCAGCAATCAGCCCCAGCATTTT
NA | TRBJ1-3 | 16 | NA | TRBV19 | CASRSVGVFSGNTIYF | TGTGCCAGCCGTTCGGTGGGGGTATTCTCTGGAAACACCATATATTTT
NA | TRBJ2-2 | 12 | NA | TRBV9 | CASSVGSGELFF | TGTGCCAGCAGCGTAGGTAGCGGGGAGCTGTTTTTT
once | TRBJ1-4 | 15 | NA | TRBV19 | CASRFRQLTNEKLFF | TGTGCCAGTAGGTTTCGACAGCTAACTAATGAAAAACTGTTTTTT
NA | TRBJ2-7 | 15 | NA | TRBV27 | CASKGVEGLSGEQYF | TGTGCCAGCAAAGGGGTGGAGGGGCTCTCGGGCGAGCAGTACTTC
NA | TRBJ2-7 | 16 | NA | TRBV2 | CATTLSPVGAAGEQYF | TGTGCCACCACACTATCGCCCGTTGGGGCGGCGGGGGAGCAGTACTTC
NA | TRBJ2-5 | 18 | NA | TRBV4-1 | CASSQRSLAAYSRGSQYF | TGCGCCAGCAGCCAGAGAAGTCTAGCAGCGTATAGTCGGGGGTCCCAGTACTTC
NA | TRBJ2-6 | 18 | NA | TRBV28 | CASGSLLRAASGANVLTF | TGTGCCAGCGGAAGCCTCTTGAGGGCGGCCTCTGGGGCCAACGTCCTGACTTTC
NA | TRBJ2-7 | 12 | NA | TRBV6-5 | CASGQGSGEQYF | TGTGCCAGCGGCCAGGGCTCGGGCGAGCAGTACTTC
NA | TRBJ2-1 | 14 | NA | TRBV7-3 | CASSLTRLAGEQFF | TGTGCCAGCAGCTTAACGCGGCTAGCCGGTGAGCAGTTCTTC
NA | TRBJ1-2 | 14 | NA | TRBV6-6 | CASSRGTENYGYTF | TGTGCCAGCAGCCGCGGGACTGAGAACTATGGCTACACCTTC
NA | TRBJ2-3 | 14 | NA | TRBV9 | CASSGRTSTDTQYF | TGTGCCAGCAGCGGGAGGACTAGCACAGATACGCAGTATTTT